The clone carrying this TCR beta chain was seen at least ten times. What it binds is unknown. Regions amplified from RNA transcripts were the TCR beta CDR3 regions. Using the HTBI primer set, a first-round RT-PCR was run on the TCR CDR3. TCRdb independently ran MiXCR on the multiplex PCR reads; one entry per CDR3 protein. Among fewer than 450,000 distinct CDR3 sequences listed, 15% to 20% were seen once. This sample was taken from a study of T cells in Graves' hyperthyroidism and ophthalmopathy. This CDR3 comprises 15 residues. CDR1 is SGHVS and CDR2 is FQNEAQ in the germline V gene. The ends lost 4 bases at V and 3 bases at J; junction bases unmatched: 5. The study's findings and limits: Stable hyperthyroidism and ophthalmopathy were separated using 13 V-J signatures. Most thyroid clonotypes expanded above 0.001 appeared in blood too.

Exclusion criteria comprised uncontrolled infection, other autoimmune disease, pregnancy or lactation. Used for diagnoses were clinical symptoms, serum thyroxine and TRAb, thyroid ultrasound and orbital computed tomography. This clonotype originated in a man younger than 35 with Graves' ophthalmopathy. The sequenced sample was blood. The chain combines TRBV7-8 with TRBJ2-7; 11 nucleotides line up with TRBD1. The CDR3 bases are TGTGCCAGCAGCTCACCCGGGACAGGGGGCTACGAGCAGTACTTC. It is translated as CASSSPGTGGYEQYF.